This TCR beta chain was documented in a study of cytomegalovirus exposure and HLA in healthy donors. Whole-study findings and limits: There were a few CMV-associated chains whose specificity for CMV antigens was confirmed in vitro. An assumption of roughly uniform sequencing depth across donors underlay the presence/absence analyses.

PCR employed 60 Vbeta and 13 Jbeta primers. Sequencing used immunoSEQ multiplex PCR; TCRdb keeps in-frame clones, though not all of them. The sample holds around 170,000 clones; roughly 85% are singletons and the top ten take roughly 0.64%. Germline lookup yields CDR1 LNHNV and CDR2 YYDKDF (reference sequence). CDR3 length: 14 amino acids. Losses at the gene ends were 8 bases for V and 7 bases for J; bases not matched to a gene: 9. As for this clone: The target antigen is unknown.

Material: PBMCs. The chain uses TRBV15 and TRBJ2-1; 9 positions agree with TRBD2. This receptor was obtained from a woman aged 35 to 49 in good health and CMV-seronegative. CDR3 region: CATDDSGGGNEQFF. The CDR3 DNA reads TGTGCCACCGATGATAGCGGGGGAGGGAATGAGCAGTTCTTC.